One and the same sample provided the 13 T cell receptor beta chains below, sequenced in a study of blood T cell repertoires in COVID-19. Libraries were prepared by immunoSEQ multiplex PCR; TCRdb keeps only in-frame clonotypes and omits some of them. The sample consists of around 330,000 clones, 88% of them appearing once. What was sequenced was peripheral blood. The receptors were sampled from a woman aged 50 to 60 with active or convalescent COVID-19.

The CDR3 sequence is CASGSAAGGAQPQHF. The CDR3 DNA follows: TGTGCTAGTGGTTCGGCAGCAGGGGGCGCCCAGCCCCAGCATTTT. The chain is built from TRBV12-5 and TRBJ1-5, with 8 bases matching TRBD1. The germline V gene has CDR1 LGHNT and CDR2 FRNRAP. This CDR3 region has 15 residues. V trimming: 4 bases; J trimming: 7 bases; junction bases outside the gene matches: 9.

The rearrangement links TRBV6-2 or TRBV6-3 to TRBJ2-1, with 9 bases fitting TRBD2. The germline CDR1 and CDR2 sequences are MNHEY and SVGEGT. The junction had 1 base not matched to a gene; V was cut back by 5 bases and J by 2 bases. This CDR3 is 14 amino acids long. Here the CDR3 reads CASSRTSAYNEQFF. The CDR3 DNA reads TGTGCCAGCAGTCGGACTAGCGCCTACAATGAGCAGTTCTTC.

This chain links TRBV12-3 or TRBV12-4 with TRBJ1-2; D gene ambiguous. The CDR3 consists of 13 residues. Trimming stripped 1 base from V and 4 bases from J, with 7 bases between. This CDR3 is CASSLVGIYGYTF. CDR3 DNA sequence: TGTGCCAGCAGTTTAGTTGGCATCTATGGCTACACCTTC.

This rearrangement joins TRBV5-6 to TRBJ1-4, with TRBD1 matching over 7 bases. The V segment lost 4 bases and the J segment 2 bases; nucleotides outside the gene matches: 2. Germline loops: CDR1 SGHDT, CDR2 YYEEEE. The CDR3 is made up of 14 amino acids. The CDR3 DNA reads TGTGCCAGCAGCGCACAGGGGACTAATGAAAAACTGTTTTTT. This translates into CASSAQGTNEKLFF.

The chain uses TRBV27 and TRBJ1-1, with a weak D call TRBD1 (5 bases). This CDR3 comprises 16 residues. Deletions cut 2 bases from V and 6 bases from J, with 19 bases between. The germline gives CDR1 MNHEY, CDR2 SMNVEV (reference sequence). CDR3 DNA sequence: TGTGCCAGCAGTTTACGTGGGGCAGGGAAAAAAGCTGAAGCTTTCTTT. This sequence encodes CASSLRGAGKKAEAFF.

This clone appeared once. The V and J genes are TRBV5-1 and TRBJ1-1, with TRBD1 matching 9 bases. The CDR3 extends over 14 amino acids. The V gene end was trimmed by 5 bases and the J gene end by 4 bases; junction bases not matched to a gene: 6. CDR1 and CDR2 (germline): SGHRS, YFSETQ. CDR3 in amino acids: CASRQGAAVTEAFF. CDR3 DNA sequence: TGCGCCAGCAGACAGGGGGCCGCGGTCACTGAAGCTTTCTTT.

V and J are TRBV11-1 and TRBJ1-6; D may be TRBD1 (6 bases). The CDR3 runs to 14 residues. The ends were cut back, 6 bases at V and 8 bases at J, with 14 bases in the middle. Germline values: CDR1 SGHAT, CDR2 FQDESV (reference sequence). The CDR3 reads CASSQQGEHSPLHF. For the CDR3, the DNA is TGTGCCAGCAGTCAACAGGGCGAACATTCACCCCTCCACTTT.

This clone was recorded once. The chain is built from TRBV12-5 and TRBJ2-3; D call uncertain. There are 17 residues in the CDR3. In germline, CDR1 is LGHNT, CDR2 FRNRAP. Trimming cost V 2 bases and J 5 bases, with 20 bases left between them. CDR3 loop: CASGLSLTEHFGDTQYF. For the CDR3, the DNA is TGTGCTAGTGGTTTGAGCCTTACCGAGCATTTTGGAGATACGCAGTATTTT.

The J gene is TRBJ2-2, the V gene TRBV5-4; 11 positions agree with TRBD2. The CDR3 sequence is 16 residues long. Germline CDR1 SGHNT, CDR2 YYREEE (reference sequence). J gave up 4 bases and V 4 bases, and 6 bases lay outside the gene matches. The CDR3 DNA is TGTGCCAGCAGCCCGGGACTAGCGGATACCACCGGGGAGCTGTTTTTT. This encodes CASSPGLADTTGELFF. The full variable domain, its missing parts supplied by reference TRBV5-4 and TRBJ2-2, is ETGVTQSPTHLIKTRGQQVTLRCSSQSGHNTVSWYQQALGQGPQFIFQYYREEENGRGNFPPRFSGLQFPNYSSELNVNALELDDSALYLCASSPGLADTTGELFFGEGSRLTVL.

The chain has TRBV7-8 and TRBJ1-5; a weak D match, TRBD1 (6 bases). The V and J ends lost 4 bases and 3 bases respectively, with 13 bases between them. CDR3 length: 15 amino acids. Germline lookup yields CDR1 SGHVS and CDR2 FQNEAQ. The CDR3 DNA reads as TGTGCCAGCAGCTCGGGAAGGACAGACAATCAGCCCCAGCATTTT. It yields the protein CASSSGRTDNQPQHF.

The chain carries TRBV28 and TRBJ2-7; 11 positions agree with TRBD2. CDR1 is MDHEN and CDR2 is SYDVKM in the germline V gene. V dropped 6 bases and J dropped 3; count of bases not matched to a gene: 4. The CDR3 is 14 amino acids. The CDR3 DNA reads TGTGCCAGCAGGACTAGCGGGACCTTCTACGAGCAGTACTTC. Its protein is CASRTSGTFYEQYF.

CDR3 nucleotide sequence: TGTGCCAGTAGTATCCTAGCGGACTCCTACGAGCAGTACTTC. This gives the protein CASSILADSYEQYF. The chain is built from TRBV19 and TRBJ2-7, with 7 bases identical to TRBD2. The V segment lost 3 bases and the J segment 0 bases; nucleotides outside the gene matches: 2. Germline assignment: CDR1 LNHDA and CDR2 SQIVND (reference sequence). This CDR3 is built from 14 residues.

The CDR3 nucleotides read TGTGCCAGCAGAGACACTCGCTCTGGAAACACCATATATTTT. It specifies CASRDTRSGNTIYF. The rearrangement uses TRBV7-2 and TRBJ1-3; D not resolved. Deletions cut 6 bases from V and 0 bases from J, with 9 bases between. The CDR3 has 14 residues. Germline V gene sequence: CDR1 SGHTA, CDR2 FQGNSA.